This T cell receptor beta chain was recorded in a study of B cell selection in AIRE deficiency (dated by TCRdb to between 2018 and 2020). Regarding the complete study: Researchers compared the TCRbeta repertoires of sorted blood CD4+ conventional T cells and regulatory T cells from AIRE-deficient patients with the corresponding repertoires from healthy controls. The TCR-sequenced cohort comprised roughly five AIRE-deficient APECED patients and roughly five healthy control donors.

Taken from cysteine to phenylalanine, the CDR3 has 14 residues. The retained sequence is limited to the CDR3, 42 bases, with the frame set at the first base. The germline V gene (reference sequence) sets CDR1 to SGHAT and CDR2 to FQDESV. Trimming takes 0 bases from V and 7 bases from J, and the germline ends sit 10 bases apart. A remark on this clone: Its target antigen remains unknown. No quality values exist for individual bases; no much larger clone is one base distant.

The immunoSEQ platform was used to sequence the TCRbeta chain. The authors processed their data as follows. When conventional T cell repertoires were pooled, 90,000 to 120,000 distinct in-frame TCRbeta sequences were obtained from patients and some 130,000 from healthy donors. Treg TCRbeta sequences found in two or more individuals were defined as public, and these public Treg TCRbeta sequences were then searched for in Tconv repertoires. Differences between groups were assessed using Mann-Whitney U tests with Bonferroni-Dunn correction in GraphPad Prism 7.03. Here the immuneACCESS table is served through TCRdb, limited to in-frame sequences with V and J called. Missing clones are a known gap in these copies; in checked studies unresolved V genes cover under half, and the rest lacks a known reason. V, J and clone size derive from that table, while D and trimming were established from the DNA sequence. This sample gives over 20,000 clones in total; about 97% of them show up just once. The leading ten clones occupy 0.3% of the sample.

Conventional CD4 T cells were sorted as CD4+CD127+ cells. The AIRE-deficient patients had APECED syndrome. A FACSAria flow cytometer was used to sort the Tconv and Treg cells intended for TCRbeta sequencing. Sorted cells were collected in 5-ml round-bottom polystyrene tubes, and dry cell pellets were stored frozen at -80 degrees C prior to sequencing. Overall results and qualifications from the work: Only TCRbeta chains were sequenced; roughly a third of shared healthy-donor Treg sequences also occurred in healthy Tconv, possibly because of differing TCRalpha chains. Shorter CDR3s were found in shared Treg sequences, reflecting a bias toward rearrangements containing few non-templated nucleotide insertions. Of roughly 3,600 shared Treg TCRbeta sequences, roughly 32% were shared only among healthy donors and less than 10% only among patients, suggesting less efficient Treg selection without AIRE. In terms of TCRBV gene usage, CDR3 length and TCR diversity, Tconv and Treg cells from AIRE-deficient patients looked similar to Tconv and Treg cells from healthy donors. About 29% of the Treg TCRbeta sequences shared among healthy donors turned up in patient Tconv cells, suggesting that Treg-biased clones are diverted into the Tconv compartment.

Recombination joined TRBV11-1 with TRBJ2-1, with the D gene not clear enough to name. The receptor's source is a human donor with AIRE deficiency. Sequencing was done on a sample of conventional CD4+ T cells sorted from PBMCs. The nucleotide sequence reads as follows: TGTGCCAGCAGCTTAGCTGCACTAACAAATGAGCAGTTCTTC. Translation gives CASSLAALTNEQFF.